A single sample is the source of the 15 T cell receptor beta chains below, sequenced in a study of Graves' ophthalmopathy and Graves' hyperthyroidism. The sequenced template was RNA, covering the TCR beta CDR3 region. In the first round, RT-PCR was carried out with HTBI primers, and a multiplex PCR formed the second round. One entry per CDR3 protein results from TCRdb running MiXCR on the multiplex PCR reads. Among some 150,000 distinct CDR3 sequences, 35% to 50% were seen once, and the ten largest hold less than 9.5%. The sequenced sample consisted of peripheral blood. The source of these receptors is a young man with Graves' ophthalmopathy.

This clonotype was recorded many times. J is TRBJ2-5 and V is TRBV6-5; 8 bases agree with TRBD1. Germline loops: CDR1 MNHEY, CDR2 SVGAGI. The CDR3 loop spans 16 amino acids. The J segment lost 5 bases and the V segment lost 0 bases, leaving 8 bases of the junction unmatched. As DNA, the CDR3 is TGTGCCAGCAGTTACTCGGACAGGGTGAGACGGGAGACCCAGTACTTC. Translating gives CASSYSDRVRRETQYF.

In its sample, this clonotype was seen many times. The chain links TRBV6-2 or TRBV6-3 to TRBJ2-7; 12 bases agree with TRBD2. Trimming at V came to 0 bases and at J to 0 bases, leaving 9 bases not matched to a gene. Per the germline V gene, CDR1 is MNHEY and CDR2 is SVGEGT. The CDR3 length is 19 residues. CDR3 loop: CASSYSRLAGASSSYEQYF. The DNA for the CDR3 is TGTGCCAGCAGTTACTCTAGACTAGCGGGAGCTAGTAGCTCCTACGAGCAGTACTTC.

The genes are TRBV15 and TRBJ2-5; D may be TRBD2 (6 bases). Trimming took off 0 bases at V and 8 bases at J, with 16 bases between the two ends. The CDR3 is 15 amino acids. CDR1 and CDR2 from the germline V gene are LNHNV and YYDKDF (reference sequence). CDR3 sequence: CATSRERRDRGTQYF. In nucleotides, the CDR3 is TGTGCCACCAGCAGAGAGCGGCGGGATCGCGGAACCCAGTACTTC.

The chain carries TRBV12-5 and TRBJ2-4; D is perhaps TRBD2 (6 bases). Between the trimmed V and J ends, which lost 5 bases and 1 base, there was a span of 15 bases. Germline values: CDR1 LGHNT, CDR2 FRNRAP. The length of the CDR3 is 16 residues. The CDR3 DNA reads as TGTGCTAGTGGTGTCGGTGGAGGGGCGGCCAAAAACATTCAGTACTTC. Amino acid sequence: CASGVGGGAAKNIQYF. Complete variable domain (other parts from reference TRBV12-5 and TRBJ2-4): DARVTQTPRHKVTEMGQEVTMRCQPILGHNTVFWYRQTMMQGLELLAYFRNRAPLDDSGMPKDRFSAEMPDATLATLKIQPSEPRDSAVYFCASGVGGGAAKNIQYFGAGTRLSVL.

This clonotype appeared once. The rearrangement joins TRBV30 to TRBJ2-7; D may be TRBD2 (6 bases). V lost 1 base and J 3 bases, leaving 13 bases between the germline ends. The CDR3 contains 14 residues. CDR1 and CDR2 from the germline V gene are GTSNPN and SVGIG (reference sequence). CDR3 sequence: CAWSGEDWNYEQYF. The CDR3 region has the DNA TGTGCCTGGAGTGGGGAGGACTGGAACTACGAGCAGTACTTC.

This clonotype was found many times. Its ends do not fully match the called genes, so a read error is possible. This chain links TRBV15 with TRBJ2-5; TRBD2 agrees at 14 bases. The germline gives CDR1 LNHNV, CDR2 YYDKDF (reference sequence). CDR3 length equals 18 residues. The chain's CDR3 is CATSRDDGLAGGQETQYF. Here the CDR3 DNA reads TGCGCCACCAGCAGGGACGACGGACTAGCGGGAGGCCAAGAGACCCAGTACTTC.

This clonotype was seen a single time. This chain links TRBV6-1 with TRBJ2-7; 9 bases map to TRBD2. The CDR3 runs 15 residues. The germline gives CDR1 MNHNS, CDR2 SASEGT. J gave up 3 bases and V 6 bases, and 9 bases lay outside the gene matches. The CDR3 loop reads CASRGAGGSLYEQYF. The CDR3 nucleotides read TGTGCCAGCAGAGGGGCGGGAGGGTCTCTCTACGAGCAGTACTTC.

This clonotype was seen at least ten times. V and J are TRBV6-5 and TRBJ2-5; 8 positions agree with TRBD1. The CDR3 covers 15 residues. V lost 4 bases to trimming and J lost 4 bases; unmatched junction nucleotides: 8. Germline loops: CDR1 MNHEY, CDR2 SVGAGI. The CDR3 DNA follows: TGTGCCAGCAGTTCAACACAGGGGGTGGCAGAGACCCAGTACTTC. It yields the protein CASSSTQGVAETQYF.

The chain uses TRBV7-2 and TRBJ2-5, with 8 bases identical to TRBD1. CDR1 and CDR2 from the germline V gene are SGHTA and FQGNSA. Trimming cost V 0 bases and J 2 bases; bases outside gene matches: 8. CDR3 size: 17 residues. CDR3: CASSLARTGSGQETQYF. CDR3 DNA: TGTGCCAGCAGCTTAGCCAGGACAGGGTCGGGGCAAGAGACCCAGTACTTC.

This clonotype was observed at least ten times. The chain carries TRBV6-1 and TRBJ2-5; 7 bases fit TRBD1. CDR1 MNHNS and CDR2 SASEGT come from the germline V gene. The CDR3 is 15 residues long. V was clipped by 1 base and J by 5 bases; unmatched bases: 7. CDR3 nucleotide sequence: TGTGCCAGCAGTGAAGAAGGGGGACAGATGGAGACCCAGTACTTC. Protein: CASSEEGGQMETQYF.

V and J are TRBV6-1 and TRBJ2-7; D may be TRBD1 (6 bases). The CDR3 length is 14 residues. Trimming removed 0 bases at V and 6 bases at J, with 12 bases between. CDR1 MNHNS and CDR2 SASEGT come from the germline V gene. This CDR3 is CASSEALDSSEQYF. For the CDR3, the DNA is TGTGCCAGCAGTGAAGCCCTGGACAGTTCCGAGCAGTACTTC.

This clonotype was observed many times. As DNA, the CDR3 is TGCGCCAGCAGCCAAGATCTTGAGTCCTTGGCCTACGAGCAGTACTTC. Protein sequence: CASSQDLESLAYEQYF. The chain couples TRBV4-3 to TRBJ2-7; no clear D. V lost 0 bases and J 2 bases, leaving 14 bases between the germline ends. The CDR3 sequence is 16 residues long. Germline CDR1 LGHNA, CDR2 YSLEER.

This clonotype appeared once. The gene calls are TRBV6-2 or TRBV6-3 and TRBJ2-5, with 12 bases identical to TRBD2. CDR3 length equals 15 residues. Germline CDR1 MNHEY, CDR2 SVGEGT. The J segment lost 5 bases and the V segment lost 4 bases, leaving 5 bases of the junction unmatched. CDR3 protein: CASSLTSGGRETQYF. DNA of the CDR3: TGTGCCAGCAGTTTGACTAGCGGGGGTCGCGAGACCCAGTACTTC.

The table lists this clonotype with many counts. This chain joins TRBV6-2 or TRBV6-3 and TRBJ1-5; no firm D call. V lost 2 bases and J 9 bases, leaving 20 bases between the germline ends. The CDR3 sequence is 16 residues long. Germline lookup yields CDR1 MNHEY and CDR2 SVGEGT. The CDR3 loop reads CASSYRGPVAILPQHF. The CDR3 coding sequence is TGTGCCAGCAGTTACCGAGGACCGGTCGCAATTTTGCCCCAGCATTTT.

The chain has TRBV11-2 and TRBJ1-1; TRBD1 might be the D (6 bases). Germline CDR1 SGHAT, CDR2 FQNNGV. V lost 2 bases, J lost 8 bases, and 12 bases lay in between. This CDR3 is 13 amino acids long. The CDR3 DNA reads as TGTGCCAGCAGCTTATACCAGACAGGAGAAGCTTTCTTT. This gives the protein CASSLYQTGEAFF.